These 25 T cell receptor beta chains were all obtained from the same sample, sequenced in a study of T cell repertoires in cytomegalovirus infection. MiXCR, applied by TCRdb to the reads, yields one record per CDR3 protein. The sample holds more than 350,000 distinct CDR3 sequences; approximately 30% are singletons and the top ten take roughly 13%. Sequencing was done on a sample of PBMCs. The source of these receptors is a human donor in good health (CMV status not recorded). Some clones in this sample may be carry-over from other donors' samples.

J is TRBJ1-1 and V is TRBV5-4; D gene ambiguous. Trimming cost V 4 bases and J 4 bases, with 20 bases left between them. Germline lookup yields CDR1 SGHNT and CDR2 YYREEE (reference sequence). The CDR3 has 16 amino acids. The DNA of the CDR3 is TGTGCCAGCAGCGTATCCTCGGGAGCCCTGGGCACTGAAGCTTTCTTT. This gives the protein CASSVSSGALGTEAFF.

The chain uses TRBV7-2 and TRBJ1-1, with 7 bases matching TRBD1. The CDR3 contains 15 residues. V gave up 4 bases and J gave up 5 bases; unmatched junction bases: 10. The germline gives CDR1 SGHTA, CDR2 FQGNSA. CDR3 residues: CASSYYHRGDTEAFF. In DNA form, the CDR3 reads TGTGCCAGCAGCTACTACCACAGGGGAGATACTGAAGCTTTCTTT.

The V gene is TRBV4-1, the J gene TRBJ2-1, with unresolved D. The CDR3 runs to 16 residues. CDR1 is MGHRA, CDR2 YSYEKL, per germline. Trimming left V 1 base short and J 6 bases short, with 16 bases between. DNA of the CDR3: TGCGCCAGCAGCCAAGTCGCGGAGAAGGCGAGCAATGAGCAGTTCTTC. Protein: CASSQVAEKASNEQFF.

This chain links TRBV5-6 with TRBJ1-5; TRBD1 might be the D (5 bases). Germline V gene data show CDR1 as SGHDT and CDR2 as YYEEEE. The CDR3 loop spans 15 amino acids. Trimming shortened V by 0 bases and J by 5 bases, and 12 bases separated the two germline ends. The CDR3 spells CASSLGGGSYQPQHF. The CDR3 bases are TGTGCCAGCAGCTTGGGCGGGGGGAGTTATCAGCCCCAGCATTTT. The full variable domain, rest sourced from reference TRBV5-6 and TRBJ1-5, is DAGVTQSPTHLIKTRGQQVTLRCSPKSGHDTVSWYQQALGQGPQFIFQYYEEEERQRGNFPDRFSGHQFPNYSSELNVNALLLGDSALYLCASSLGGGSYQPQHFGDGTRLSIL.

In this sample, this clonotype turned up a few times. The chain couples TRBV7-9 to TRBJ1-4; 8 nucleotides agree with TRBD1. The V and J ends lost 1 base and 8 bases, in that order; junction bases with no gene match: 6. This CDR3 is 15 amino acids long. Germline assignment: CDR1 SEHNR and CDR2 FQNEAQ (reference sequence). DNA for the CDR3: TGTGCCAGCAGCTTAGGCCAGGGGGCGAGGGAAAAACTGTTTTTT. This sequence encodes CASSLGQGAREKLFF.

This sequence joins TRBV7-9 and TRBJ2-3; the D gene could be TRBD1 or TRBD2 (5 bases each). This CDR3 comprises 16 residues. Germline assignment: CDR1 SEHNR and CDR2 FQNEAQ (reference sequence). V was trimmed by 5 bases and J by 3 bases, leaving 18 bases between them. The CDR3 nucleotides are TGTGCCAGCAGCGCCCGGGACGGTCAAGCGACAGATACGCAGTATTTT. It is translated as CASSARDGQATDTQYF.

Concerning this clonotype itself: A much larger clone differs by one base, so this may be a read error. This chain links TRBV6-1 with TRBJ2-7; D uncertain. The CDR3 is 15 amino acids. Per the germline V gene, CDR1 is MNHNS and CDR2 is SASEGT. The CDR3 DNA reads TGTGCCATCAGTGAAGAGGCCCCCTACTCCTACGAGCAGTACTTC. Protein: CAISEEAPYSYEQYF.

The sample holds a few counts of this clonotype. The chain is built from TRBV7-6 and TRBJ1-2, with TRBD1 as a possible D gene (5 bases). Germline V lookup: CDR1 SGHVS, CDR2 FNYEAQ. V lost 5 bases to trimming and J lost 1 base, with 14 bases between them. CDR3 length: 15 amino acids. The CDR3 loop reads CASSPGQAVNYGYTF. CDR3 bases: TGTGCCAGCAGCCCCGGACAAGCAGTTAACTATGGCTACACCTTC.

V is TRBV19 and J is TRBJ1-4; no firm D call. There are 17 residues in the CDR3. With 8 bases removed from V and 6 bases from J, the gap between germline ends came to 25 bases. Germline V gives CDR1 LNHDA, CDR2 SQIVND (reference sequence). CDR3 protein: CASARGRDPELDEKLFF. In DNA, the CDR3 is TGTGCCAGTGCACGAGGGCGCGACCCCGAATTGGATGAAAAACTGTTTTTT.

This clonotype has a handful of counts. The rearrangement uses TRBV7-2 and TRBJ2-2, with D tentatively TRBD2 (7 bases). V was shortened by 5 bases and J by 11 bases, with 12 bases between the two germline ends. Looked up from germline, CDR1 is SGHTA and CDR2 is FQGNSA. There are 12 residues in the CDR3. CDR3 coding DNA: TGTGCCAGCAGCCAAGGGGGGGGAGAGCTGTTTTTT. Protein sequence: CASSQGGGELFF.

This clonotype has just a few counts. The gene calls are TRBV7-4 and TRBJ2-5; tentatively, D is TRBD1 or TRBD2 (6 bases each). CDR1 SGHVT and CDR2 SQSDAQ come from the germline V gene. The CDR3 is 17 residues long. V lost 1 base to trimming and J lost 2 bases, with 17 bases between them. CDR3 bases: TGTGCCAGCAGCTTAGGTCTAGCGACGAGGGGGCAAGAGACCCAGTACTTC. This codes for CASSLGLATRGQETQYF.

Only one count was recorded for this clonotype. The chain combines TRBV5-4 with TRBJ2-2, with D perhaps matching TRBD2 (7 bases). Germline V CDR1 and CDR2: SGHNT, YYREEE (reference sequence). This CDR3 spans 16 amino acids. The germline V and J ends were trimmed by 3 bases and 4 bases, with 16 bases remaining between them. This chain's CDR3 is CASSWLGGLSTGELFF. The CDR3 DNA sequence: TGTGCCAGCAGCTGGTTGGGGGGGCTTAGCACCGGGGAGCTGTTTTTT.

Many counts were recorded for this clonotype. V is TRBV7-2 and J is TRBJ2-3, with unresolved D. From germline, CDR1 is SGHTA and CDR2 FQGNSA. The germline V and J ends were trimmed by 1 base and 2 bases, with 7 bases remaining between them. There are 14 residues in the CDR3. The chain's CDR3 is CASSLDVPTDTQYF. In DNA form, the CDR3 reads TGTGCCAGCAGCTTAGACGTCCCCACAGATACGCAGTATTTT.

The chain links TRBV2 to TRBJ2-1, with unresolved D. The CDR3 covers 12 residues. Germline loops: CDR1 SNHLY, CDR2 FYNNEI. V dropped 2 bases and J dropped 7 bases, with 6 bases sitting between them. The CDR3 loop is CASSEFRNEQFF. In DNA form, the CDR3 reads TGTGCCAGCAGTGAATTTCGAAATGAGCAGTTCTTC.

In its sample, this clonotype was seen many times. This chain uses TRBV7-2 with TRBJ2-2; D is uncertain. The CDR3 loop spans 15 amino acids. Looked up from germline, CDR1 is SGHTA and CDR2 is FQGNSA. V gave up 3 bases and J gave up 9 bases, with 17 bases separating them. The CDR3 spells CASSLTWGPSRELFF. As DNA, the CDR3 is TGTGCCAGCAGCTTGACTTGGGGTCCCAGTAGGGAGCTGTTTTTT.

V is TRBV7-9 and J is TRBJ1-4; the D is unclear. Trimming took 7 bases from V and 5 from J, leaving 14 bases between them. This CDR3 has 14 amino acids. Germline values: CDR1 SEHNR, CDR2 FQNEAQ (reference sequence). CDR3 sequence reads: CASMPMDYNEKLFF. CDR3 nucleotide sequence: TGTGCCAGCATGCCCATGGACTACAATGAAAAACTGTTTTTT.

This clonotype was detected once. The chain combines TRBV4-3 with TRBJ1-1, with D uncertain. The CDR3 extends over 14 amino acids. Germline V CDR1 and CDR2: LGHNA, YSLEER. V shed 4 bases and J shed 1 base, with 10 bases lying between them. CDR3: CASSPVARNTEAFF. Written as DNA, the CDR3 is TGCGCCAGCAGCCCTGTGGCCAGGAACACTGAAGCTTTCTTT.

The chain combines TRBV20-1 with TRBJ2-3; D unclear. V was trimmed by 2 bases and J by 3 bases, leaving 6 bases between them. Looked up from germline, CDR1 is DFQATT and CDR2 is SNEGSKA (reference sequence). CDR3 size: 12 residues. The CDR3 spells CSARLATDTQYF. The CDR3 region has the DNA TGCAGTGCTAGATTAGCAACAGATACGCAGTATTTT.

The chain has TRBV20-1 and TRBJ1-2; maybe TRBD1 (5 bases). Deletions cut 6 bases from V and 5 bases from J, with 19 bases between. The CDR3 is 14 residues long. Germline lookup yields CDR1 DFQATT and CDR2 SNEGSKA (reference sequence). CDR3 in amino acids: CSASRDGPGYGYTF. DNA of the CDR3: TGCAGTGCCTCCAGGGACGGCCCGGGGTATGGCTACACCTTC.

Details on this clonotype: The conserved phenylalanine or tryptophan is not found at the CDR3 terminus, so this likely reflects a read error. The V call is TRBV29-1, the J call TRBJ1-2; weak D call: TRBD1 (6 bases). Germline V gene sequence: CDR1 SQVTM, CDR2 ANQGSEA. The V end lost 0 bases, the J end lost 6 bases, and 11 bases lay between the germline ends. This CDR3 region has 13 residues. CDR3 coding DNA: TGCAGCGTTGAAGAAGGGGGGATCCATGGCTACACCTTA. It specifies CSVEEGGIHGYTL.

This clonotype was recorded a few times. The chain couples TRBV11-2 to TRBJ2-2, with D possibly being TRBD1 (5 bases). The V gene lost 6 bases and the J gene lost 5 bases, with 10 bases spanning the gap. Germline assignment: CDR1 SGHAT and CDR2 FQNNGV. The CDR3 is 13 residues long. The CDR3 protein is CASRGVWTGELFF. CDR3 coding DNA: TGTGCCAGCAGAGGGGTCTGGACCGGGGAGCTGTTTTTT.

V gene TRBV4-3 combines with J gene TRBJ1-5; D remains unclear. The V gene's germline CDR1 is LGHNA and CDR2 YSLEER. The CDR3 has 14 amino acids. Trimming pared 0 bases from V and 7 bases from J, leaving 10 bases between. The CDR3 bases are TGCGCCAGCAGCCAAGATCCGGGAGGACAGCCCCAGCATTTT. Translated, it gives CASSQDPGGQPQHF.

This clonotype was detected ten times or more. In nucleotides, the CDR3 is TGTGCCAGCAGCTTAGGACAGGTAACCACTGAAGCTTTCTTT. Its translation is CASSLGQVTTEAFF. The chain is built from TRBV7-2 and TRBJ1-1; D may be TRBD1 (6 bases). Trimming left V 1 base short and J 4 bases short, with 10 bases between. Germline V CDR1 and CDR2: SGHTA, FQGNSA. The CDR3 consists of 14 residues.

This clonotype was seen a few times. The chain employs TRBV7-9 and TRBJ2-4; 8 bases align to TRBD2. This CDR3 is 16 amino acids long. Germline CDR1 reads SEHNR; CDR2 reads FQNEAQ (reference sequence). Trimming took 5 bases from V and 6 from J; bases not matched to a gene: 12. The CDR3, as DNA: TGTGCCAGCAGCCCTAAGGGAGGGCTAGCGGGAAACATTCAGTACTTC. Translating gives CASSPKGGLAGNIQYF.

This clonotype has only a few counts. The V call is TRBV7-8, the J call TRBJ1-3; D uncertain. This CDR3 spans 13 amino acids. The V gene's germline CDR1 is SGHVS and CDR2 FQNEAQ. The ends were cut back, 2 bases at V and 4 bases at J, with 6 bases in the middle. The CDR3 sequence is CASSLYRGNTIYF. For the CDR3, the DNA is TGTGCCAGCAGCTTATACCGGGGAAACACCATATATTTT.